This TCR beta chain appears in the sequencing data of a study of blood T cell repertoires in COVID-19. At the level of the study: COVID-19 samples, acute and convalescent, were from the United States, Italy and Spain. PBMCs, B-cell-depleted T cells, or T cells were the source of the cDNA or gDNA that made up the material.

Authors' analysis steps: Nucleated cell counts were estimated from reference gene primer amplification. The protocol was immunoSEQ multiplex PCR, while the TCRdb copy is restricted to in-frame clones and leaves out a portion. That table furnishes V, J and clone size, whereas the DNA furnished D and trimming. Of 100,000 or so clones listed, 80% to 95% were seen once; the top ten hold around 4%. CDR1 is MNHNY and CDR2 is SVGAGI in the germline V gene (reference sequence). Deletions cut 7 bases from V and 4 bases from J, with 11 bases between. The CDR3 spans 14 residues. The count of this clone is one. The sample consisted of peripheral blood. This receptor was taken from a woman in her forties or fifties in a cohort sampled during active COVID-19. The chain employs TRBV6-6 and TRBJ2-6; no definite D call. The CDR3 is CASTPGSGANVLTF. The CDR3 bases are TGTGCCAGCACACCGGGTTCAGGGGCCAACGTCCTGACTTTC.